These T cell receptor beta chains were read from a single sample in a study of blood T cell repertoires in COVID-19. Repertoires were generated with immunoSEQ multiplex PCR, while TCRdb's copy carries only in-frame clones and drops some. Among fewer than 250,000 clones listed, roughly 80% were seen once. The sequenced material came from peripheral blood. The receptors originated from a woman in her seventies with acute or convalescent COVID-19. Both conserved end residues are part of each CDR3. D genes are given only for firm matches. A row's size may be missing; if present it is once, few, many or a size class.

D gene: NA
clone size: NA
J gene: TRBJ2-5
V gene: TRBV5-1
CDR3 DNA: TGCGCCAGCAGCTTGGTAGTATCCCCGGGGACCCAGTACTTC
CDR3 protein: CASSLVVSPGTQYF

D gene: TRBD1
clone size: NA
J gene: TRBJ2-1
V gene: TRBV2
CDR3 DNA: TGTGCCAGCAGCCTAGCCGGGACAGGGGGTTACAATGAGCAGTTCTTC
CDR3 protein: CASSLAGTGGYNEQFF

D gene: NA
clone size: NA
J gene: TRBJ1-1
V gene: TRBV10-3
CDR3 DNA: TGTGCCATCGGCGCCAGGGCTCTGAACACTGAAGCTTTCTTT
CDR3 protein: CAIGARALNTEAFF

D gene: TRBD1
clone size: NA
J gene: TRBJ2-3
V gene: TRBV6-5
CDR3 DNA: TGTGCCAGCAGTTACCCTACAGGGGGCACAGATACGCAGTATTTT
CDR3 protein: CASSYPTGGTDTQYF

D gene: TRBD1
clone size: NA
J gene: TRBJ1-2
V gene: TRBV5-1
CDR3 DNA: TGCGCCAGCAGCTTAGAACGACAGGGGGGCGGCTATGGCTACACCTTC
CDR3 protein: CASSLERQGGGYGYTF

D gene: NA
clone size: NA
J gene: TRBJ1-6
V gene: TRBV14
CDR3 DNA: TGTGCCAGCAGCCAAGTGGGGGAGGAGGCTCCACCCCTCCACTTT
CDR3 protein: CASSQVGEEAPPLHF

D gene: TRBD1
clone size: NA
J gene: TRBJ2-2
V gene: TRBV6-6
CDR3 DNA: TGTGCCAGCAGTCTCCGAGGACAGGGGGCTAATATTGGTGGCGGGGAGCTGTTTTTT
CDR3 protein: CASSLRGQGANIGGGELFF

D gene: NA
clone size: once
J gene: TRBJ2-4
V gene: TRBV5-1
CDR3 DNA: TGCGCCAGCAGCTTGGATGCCAGGGTAGAACATCAGTACTTC
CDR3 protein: CASSLDARVEHQYF

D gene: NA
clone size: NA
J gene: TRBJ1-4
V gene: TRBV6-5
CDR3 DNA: TGTGCCAGCAGTTACAGCCCCCAATGGTATGAAAAACTGTTTTTT
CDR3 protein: CASSYSPQWYEKLFF

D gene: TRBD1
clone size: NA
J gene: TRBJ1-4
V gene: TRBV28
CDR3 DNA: TGTGCCAGCAGTCCCGGACAGGGAGTTGAAAAACTGTTTTTT
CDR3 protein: CASSPGQGVEKLFF

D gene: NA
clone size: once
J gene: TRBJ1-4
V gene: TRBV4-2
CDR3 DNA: TGTGCCAGCAGCCAAGCCCAAGGGGACTTCAATGAAAAACTGTTTTTT
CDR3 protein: CASSQAQGDFNEKLFF

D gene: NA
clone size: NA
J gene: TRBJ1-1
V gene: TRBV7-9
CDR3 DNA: TGTGCCAGCAGCTTAGGCCAGGCCAGCACTGAAGCTTTCTTT
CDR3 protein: CASSLGQASTEAFF

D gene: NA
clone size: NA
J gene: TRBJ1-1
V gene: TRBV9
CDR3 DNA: TGTGCCAGCAGCTTAGGAGGCGGTACTGAAGCTTTCTTT
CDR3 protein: CASSLGGGTEAFF

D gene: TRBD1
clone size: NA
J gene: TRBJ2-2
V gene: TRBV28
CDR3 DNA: TGTGCCACCAGAACAGGGGCGAACACCGGGGAGCTGTTTTTT
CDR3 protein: CATRTGANTGELFF

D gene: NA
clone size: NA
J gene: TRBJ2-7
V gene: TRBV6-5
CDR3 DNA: TGTGCCAGCAGTTCCTACAGATCCTACGAGCAGTACTTC
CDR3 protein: CASSSYRSYEQYF

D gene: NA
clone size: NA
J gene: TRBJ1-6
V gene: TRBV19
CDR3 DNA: TGTGCCAGTAGAGAGGGCTGGATCGGGAATTCACCCCTCCACTTT
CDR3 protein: CASREGWIGNSPLHF

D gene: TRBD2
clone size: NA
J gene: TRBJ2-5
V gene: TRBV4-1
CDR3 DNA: TGCGCCAGCAGCCAAGAAGTCAGCGGGGGGAGGCAAGAGACCCAGTACTTC
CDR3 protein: CASSQEVSGGRQETQYF

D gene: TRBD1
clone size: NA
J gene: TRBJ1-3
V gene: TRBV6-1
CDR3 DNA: TGTGCCAGCAGTGAATACAGGGGACCTGGAAACACCATATATTTT
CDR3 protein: CASSEYRGPGNTIYF

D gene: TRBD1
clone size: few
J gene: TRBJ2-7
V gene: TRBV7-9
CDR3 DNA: TGTGCCAGCAGTCGCCCGGGACAGGGGGCTCTCGAGCAGTACTTC
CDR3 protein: CASSRPGQGALEQYF

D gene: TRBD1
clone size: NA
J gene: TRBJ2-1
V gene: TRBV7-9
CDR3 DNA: TGTGCCAGCAGCCCCACCGGGACAGGGTACAATGAGCAGTTCTTC
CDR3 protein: CASSPTGTGYNEQFF

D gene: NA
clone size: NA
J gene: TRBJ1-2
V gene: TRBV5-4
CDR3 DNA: TGTGCCAGCAGCTTGGCCGGGGTCTCGAGCTACACCTTC
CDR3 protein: CASSLAGVSSYTF

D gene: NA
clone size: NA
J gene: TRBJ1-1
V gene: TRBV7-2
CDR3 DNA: TGTGCCAGCAGCTTAGTAATAGTTGGAGCTTTCTTT
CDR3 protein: CASSLVIVGAFF

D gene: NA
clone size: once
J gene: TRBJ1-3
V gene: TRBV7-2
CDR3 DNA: TGTGCCAGCAGCCCATCGGGGTTTTTGTCCAGCTCTGGAAACACCATATATTTT
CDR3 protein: CASSPSGFLSSSGNTIYF

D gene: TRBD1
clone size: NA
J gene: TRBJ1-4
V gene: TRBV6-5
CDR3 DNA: TGTGCCAGCAGCGGACCCCCAGGGGGCAATGAAAAACTGTTTTTT
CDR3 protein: CASSGPPGGNEKLFF

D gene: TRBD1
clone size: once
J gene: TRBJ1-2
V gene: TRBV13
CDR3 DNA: TGTGCCAGCAGCCGGACAGGCAACTATGGCTACACCTTC
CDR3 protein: CASSRTGNYGYTF

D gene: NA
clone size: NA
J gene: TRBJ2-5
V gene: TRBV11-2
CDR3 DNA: TGTGCCAGCAGCTTAGCGACAGGCATCCGGGAGACCCAGTACTTC
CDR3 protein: CASSLATGIRETQYF

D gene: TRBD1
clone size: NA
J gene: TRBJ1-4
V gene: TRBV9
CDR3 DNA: TGTGCCAGCAGCTCAGGACAGGAGCTAAATGAAAAACTGTTTTTT
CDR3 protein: CASSSGQELNEKLFF

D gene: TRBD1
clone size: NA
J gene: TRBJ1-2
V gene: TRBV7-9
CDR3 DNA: TGTGCCAGCAGCTTAGCGGGGACAGGGCCCACCTATGGCTACACCTTC
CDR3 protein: CASSLAGTGPTYGYTF

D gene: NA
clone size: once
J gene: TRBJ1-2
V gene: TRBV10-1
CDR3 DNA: TGCGCCAGCAGTGAGTCGGGGAGGGACGGATACTATGGCTACACCTTC
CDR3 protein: CASSESGRDGYYGYTF

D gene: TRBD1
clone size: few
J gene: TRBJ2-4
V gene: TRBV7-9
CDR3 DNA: TGTGCCAGCAGATTGGGACAGGGTGAAAACATTCAGTACTTC
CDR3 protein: CASRLGQGENIQYF

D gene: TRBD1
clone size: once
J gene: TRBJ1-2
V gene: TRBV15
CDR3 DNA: TGTGCCACCAGCAAGGGACAGGGTAACAACTATGGCTACACCTTC
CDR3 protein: CATSKGQGNNYGYTF

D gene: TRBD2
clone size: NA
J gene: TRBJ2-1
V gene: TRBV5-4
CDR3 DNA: TGTGCCAGCAGCTTGACGGCTAGCGGGGGATACAATGAGCAGTTCTTC
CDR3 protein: CASSLTASGGYNEQFF

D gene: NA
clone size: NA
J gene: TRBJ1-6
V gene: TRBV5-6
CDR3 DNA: TGTGCCAGCAGCCGTGACAGAGCCTTGAATTCACCCCTCCACTTT
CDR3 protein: CASSRDRALNSPLHF

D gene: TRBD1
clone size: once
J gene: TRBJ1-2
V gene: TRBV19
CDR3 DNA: TGTGCCAGTAGCTTAGGGACAGTCTATGGCTACACCTTC
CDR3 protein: CASSLGTVYGYTF

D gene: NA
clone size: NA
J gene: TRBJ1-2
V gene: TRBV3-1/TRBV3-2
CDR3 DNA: TGTGCCAGCAGCCAAGATGGCGGGGTCAGTGGCTACACCTTC
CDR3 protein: CASSQDGGVSGYTF

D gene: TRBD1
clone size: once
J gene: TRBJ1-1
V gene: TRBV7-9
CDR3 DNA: TGTGCCAGCAGCTTTCAGGGGGTCACTGAAGCTTTCTTT
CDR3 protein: CASSFQGVTEAFF

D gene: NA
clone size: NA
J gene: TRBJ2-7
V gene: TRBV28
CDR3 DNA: TGTGCCAGCAGAGAACAGGCTTGGCCCTACGAGCAGTACTTC
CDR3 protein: CASREQAWPYEQYF

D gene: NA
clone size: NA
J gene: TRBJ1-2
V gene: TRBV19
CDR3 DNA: TGTGCCAGTAGTATCGTGGGGCAGATTAACTATGGCTACACCTTC
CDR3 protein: CASSIVGQINYGYTF

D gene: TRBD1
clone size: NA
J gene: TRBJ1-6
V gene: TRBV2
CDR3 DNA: TGTGCCAGCGTCCCGGACAGGGCTAATTCACCCCTCCACTTT
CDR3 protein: CASVPDRANSPLHF

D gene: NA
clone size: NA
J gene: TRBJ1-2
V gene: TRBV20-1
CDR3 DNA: TGCAGTGCTAGTGTTTCGACAATCAACACCTTC
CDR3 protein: CSASVSTINTF

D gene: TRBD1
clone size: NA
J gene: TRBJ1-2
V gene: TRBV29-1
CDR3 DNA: TGCAGCGTGGGGCGAGACAGGGGAGGGCTAAGCGGCTACACCTTC
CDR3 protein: CSVGRDRGGLSGYTF

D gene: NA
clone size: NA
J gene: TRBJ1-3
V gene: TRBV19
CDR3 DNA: TGTATGACGGGGTTCGGAAACACCATATATTTT
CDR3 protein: CMTGFGNTIYF

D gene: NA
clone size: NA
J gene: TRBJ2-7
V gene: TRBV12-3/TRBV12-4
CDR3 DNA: TGTGCCAGCAGCCTCTCGGGAACCTACGAGCAGTACTTC
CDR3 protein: CASSLSGTYEQYF

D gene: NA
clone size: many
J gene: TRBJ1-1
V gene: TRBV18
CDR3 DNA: TGTGCCAGCTCACCAAGCATCGTAGCCGGAACTTCGGAAGCTTTCTTT
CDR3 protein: CASSPSIVAGTSEAFF

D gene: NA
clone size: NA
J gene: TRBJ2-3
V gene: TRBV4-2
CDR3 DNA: TGTGCCAGCAGCCATGCCCTAGCTAGCACAGATACGCAGTATTTT
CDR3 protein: CASSHALASTDTQYF

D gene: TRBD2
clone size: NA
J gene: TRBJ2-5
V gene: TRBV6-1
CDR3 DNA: TGTGCCAGCAGTGAACTTCTGGGTAGCGGGGGGGCCCAAGAGACCCAGTACTTC
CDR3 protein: CASSELLGSGGAQETQYF

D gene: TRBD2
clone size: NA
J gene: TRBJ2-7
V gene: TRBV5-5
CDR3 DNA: TGTGCCAGCAGCCTGTGGTCTAGCGGGGGGGCCTACGAGCAGTACTTC
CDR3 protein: CASSLWSSGGAYEQYF

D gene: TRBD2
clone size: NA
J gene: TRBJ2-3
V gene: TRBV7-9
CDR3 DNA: TGTGCCAGCAGCATGGGACTAGCTACTAGCACAGATACGCAGTATTTT
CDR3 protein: CASSMGLATSTDTQYF

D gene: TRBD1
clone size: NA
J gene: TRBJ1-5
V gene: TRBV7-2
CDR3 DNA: TGTGCCAGCAGCTCGACAGGGGATCAGCCCCAGCATTTT
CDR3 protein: CASSSTGDQPQHF